The 7 T cell receptor beta chains below come from one sample, sequenced in a study of T-cell memory formation after mild COVID-19. TCRdb re-derived calls from the 5' RACE reads in MiXCR, one entry per CDR3 protein. Of roughly 510,000 distinct CDR3 sequences listed, 15% to 20% are singletons. The specimen was PBMCs or a T cell subset sorted from them (not recorded which). These receptors were collected from an adult woman who had mild COVID-19 (a few samples of this study predate the infection). Cell type and time point are not known.

This clonotype has only a few counts. This chain links TRBV9 with TRBJ2-1, with TRBD2 matching over 7 bases. Germline V gene data show CDR1 as SGDLS and CDR2 as YYNGEE. The CDR3 extends over 16 amino acids. The V segment lost 0 bases and the J segment 5 bases; nucleotides outside the gene matches: 8. This CDR3 reads CASSVVVMGGDNEQFF. In DNA, the CDR3 is TGTGCCAGCAGCGTAGTAGTAATGGGAGGGGACAATGAGCAGTTCTTC. The full variable domain, with the rest looked up from reference TRBV9 and TRBJ2-1, is DSGVTQTPKHLITATGQRVTLRCSPRSGDLSVYWYQQSLDQGLQFLIQYYNGEERAKGNILERFSAQQFPDLHSELNLSSLELGDSALYFCASSVVVMGGDNEQFFGPGTRLTVL.

This clonotype was recorded a few times. V gene TRBV6-1 combines with J gene TRBJ2-7; tentatively, D is TRBD2 (6 bases). CDR3 length: 15 residues. Trimming took 2 bases from V and 3 from J, leaving 14 bases between them. Germline values: CDR1 MNHNS, CDR2 SASEGT. CDR3 sequence: CASSENGGPIYEQYF. The CDR3 DNA sequence: TGTGCCAGCAGTGAAAACGGGGGACCGATCTACGAGCAGTACTTC.

The CDR3 loop reads CASSLEGRSGYTF. CDR3 in DNA: TGTGCCAGCAGTTTAGAGGGGAGATCGGGCTACACCTTC. The V call is TRBV6-5, the J call TRBJ1-2; TRBD1 might be the D (5 bases). The CDR3 is made up of 13 amino acids. CDR1 and CDR2 from the germline V gene are MNHEY and SVGAGI. The germline V and J ends were trimmed by 4 bases and 8 bases, with 14 bases remaining between them.

This clonotype has at least ten counts. The chain is built from TRBV20-1 and TRBJ1-3; D perhaps matches TRBD1 (5 bases). The germline V and J ends were trimmed by 5 bases and 2 bases, with 13 bases remaining between them. CDR1 is DFQATT, CDR2 SNEGSKA, per germline (reference sequence). CDR3 size: 14 residues. CDR3 residues: CSASSGLAGNTIYF. The CDR3 coding sequence is TGCAGTGCTTCCTCAGGGTTAGCTGGAAACACCATATATTTT.

This clonotype came up many times. The rearrangement joins TRBV18 to TRBJ2-5; D not resolved. Germline V CDR1 and CDR2: KGHSH, LQKENI. The CDR3 loop spans 11 amino acids. The germline V and J ends were trimmed by 3 bases and 5 bases, with 4 bases remaining between them. Here the CDR3 reads CASSPMETQYF. For the CDR3, the DNA is TGTGCCAGCTCACCGATGGAGACCCAGTACTTC.

This clonotype turned up a few times. The genes are TRBV11-2 and TRBJ2-5; perhaps TRBD2 as D (5 bases). Germline lookup yields CDR1 SGHAT and CDR2 FQNNGV. V was cut by 0 bases and J by 7 bases, with 12 bases left in between. There are 14 residues in the CDR3. CDR3 bases: TGTGCCAGCAGCTTAGACCCGGTAGGAGGGACCCAGTACTTC. It is translated as CASSLDPVGGTQYF.

This clonotype was counted many times. The chain has TRBV12-3 or TRBV12-4 and TRBJ1-5, with 10 nucleotides matching TRBD1. With 3 bases clipped from V and 6 bases from J, the junction kept 5 bases outside the gene matches. The CDR3 has 15 residues. CDR3 nucleotide sequence: TGTGCCAGCAGTTTTCGACAGGGGGCGGGTCAGCCCCAGCATTTT. Translation: CASSFRQGAGQPQHF.